The clone carrying this TCR beta chain turned up a few times. The antigen remains undetermined. These data originate in a study of radiotherapy plus CTLA-4 blockade in lung cancer. Focal radiation was given together with CTLA-4 blockade (ipilimumab) to patients with chemo-refractory metastatic non-small-cell lung cancer. Whole-study findings and limits: Subsequent to radiotherapy plus ipilimumab, tumor-derived TCR clones underwent expansion in blood.

Profiled with immunoSEQ multiplex PCR; TCRdb holds only in-frame clones, not every one. The sample shows more than 90,000 clones, around 88% of them seen only once. In germline, CDR1 is ENHRY, CDR2 SYGVKD. The CDR3 is made up of 12 amino acids. After removal of 8 bases from V and 1 base from J, the junction contained 2 bases not matched to a gene. The clonotype comes from a human donor with non-small cell lung cancer that progressed on radiotherapy plus ipilimumab. The rearrangement joins TRBV10-3 to TRBJ2-7, with TRBD1 identical over 7 bases. The specimen was peripheral blood, collected from a patient treated with radiotherapy plus ipilimumab. The CDR3 DNA follows: TGTGCCATCCTGACAGGGTCCTACGAGCAGTACTTC. It specifies CAILTGSYEQYF.